The 14 T cell receptor beta chains below come from one sample, sequenced in a study of T cell responses to AZD1222 COVID-19 vaccine. TCRdb's copy holds only in-frame clones and misses some; the assay was immunoSEQ multiplex PCR. The sample has 150,000 or so clones; 82% are singletons. The source was peripheral blood, collected on day 0 of MenACWY control vaccination. The receptors come from an adult in good health.

This chain connects TRBV6-2 or TRBV6-3 to TRBJ2-3, with D maybe TRBD1 (6 bases). CDR1 is MNHEY, CDR2 SVGEGT, per germline. With 2 bases removed from V and 2 bases from J, the gap between germline ends came to 11 bases. This CDR3 has 15 residues. CDR3 loop: CASSYPGQFTDTQYF. CDR3 DNA: TGTGCCAGCAGTTACCCCGGACAGTTCACAGATACGCAGTATTTT.

The genes are TRBV27 and TRBJ1-4, with D unclear. The CDR3 covers 15 residues. CDR1 and CDR2 from the germline V gene are MNHEY and SMNVEV (reference sequence). V gave up 5 bases and J gave up 3 bases, with 13 bases separating them. The CDR3 loop is CASSPDAVANEKLFF. The CDR3 nucleotides read TGTGCCAGCAGTCCGGACGCAGTAGCTAATGAAAAACTGTTTTTT.

The J gene is TRBJ1-1, the V gene TRBV10-2; D is possibly TRBD1 (5 bases). The CDR3 is 16 amino acids. V was trimmed by 11 bases and J by 4 bases, leaving 26 bases between them. Germline V gene lookup returns CDR1 WSHSY and CDR2 SAAADI. The chain's CDR3 is CAVQLASGLRTTEAFF. CDR3 nucleotides: TGCGCCGTTCAGCTAGCCTCGGGACTGCGAACCACTGAAGCTTTCTTT.

The chain joins TRBV7-6 to TRBJ2-1; 11 nucleotides match TRBD2. The CDR3 contains 16 residues. Germline-derived CDR1 and CDR2 are SGHVS and FNYEAQ. The ends lost 5 bases at V and 4 bases at J; junction bases unmatched: 7. Here the CDR3 reads CASSPSSGGYYNEQFF. Here the CDR3 DNA reads TGTGCCAGCAGCCCCTCTAGCGGGGGGTATTACAATGAGCAGTTCTTC.

The chain couples TRBV18 to TRBJ2-1; D possibly uses TRBD1 or TRBD2 (6 bases each). Trimming took 7 bases from V and 0 from J, leaving 13 bases between them. CDR3 length: 15 amino acids. Germline CDR1 reads KGHSH; CDR2 reads LQKENI. CDR3 sequence reads: CASLPGASSYNEQFF. In DNA, the CDR3 is TGTGCCAGCTTGCCGGGGGCGAGCTCCTACAATGAGCAGTTCTTC.

The V and J genes are TRBV28 and TRBJ2-4; TRBD1 matches 7 bases. This CDR3 has 17 residues. The V segment lost 1 base and the J segment 8 bases; nucleotides outside the gene matches: 14. From germline, CDR1 is MDHEN and CDR2 SYDVKM. Here the CDR3 reads CASSLSGTVLQGDIQYF. The DNA of the CDR3 is TGTGCCAGCAGTTTATCTGGGACAGTCCTTCAGGGGGACATTCAGTACTTC.

This clone was counted a few times. This chain joins TRBV4-1 and TRBJ1-4, with D uncertain. V was cut by 1 base and J by 4 bases, with 10 bases left in between. The CDR3 consists of 15 residues. The germline CDR1 and CDR2 sequences are MGHRA and YSYEKL. CDR3 in amino acids: CASSQVPASNEKLFF. Here the CDR3 DNA reads TGCGCCAGCAGCCAAGTCCCGGCCAGTAATGAAAAACTGTTTTTT.

V usage is TRBV18 and J usage is TRBJ2-1, with D perhaps being TRBD1 or TRBD2 (5 bases each). V gave up 3 bases and J gave up 1 base, with 13 bases separating them. Germline values: CDR1 KGHSH, CDR2 LQKENI. This CDR3 comprises 16 residues. This chain's CDR3 is CASSPEAGSSYNEQFF. The CDR3, as DNA: TGTGCCAGCTCACCTGAGGCAGGGAGTTCCTACAATGAGCAGTTCTTC.

The chain has TRBV15 and TRBJ1-4; a possible D gene is TRBD1 (5 bases). The CDR3 extends over 16 amino acids. The V gene lost 0 bases and the J gene lost 4 bases, with 12 bases spanning the gap. Germline V gene data show CDR1 as LNHNV and CDR2 as YYDKDF (reference sequence). The CDR3 DNA reads as TGTGCCACCAGCAGAGATGGGATAGGGGATAATGAAAAACTGTTTTTT. It codes for CATSRDGIGDNEKLFF.

Remarks on this clone: Within the sample, other DNA sequences also encode this same CDR3. The gene calls are TRBV12-3 or TRBV12-4 and TRBJ1-2, with D perhaps TRBD1 (5 bases). Deletions cut 6 bases from V and 4 bases from J, with 12 bases between. There are 13 residues in the CDR3. This CDR3 reads CASSPDRVYGYTF. The DNA of the CDR3 is TGTGCCAGCAGCCCTGACAGAGTCTATGGCTACACCTTC.

J is TRBJ2-5 and V is TRBV5-6; 10 bases map to TRBD2. This CDR3 contains 17 residues. The V gene end was trimmed by 4 bases and the J gene end by 5 bases; junction bases not matched to a gene: 14. Germline assignment: CDR1 SGHDT and CDR2 YYEEEE. The CDR3 sequence: CASSLSQKRGGLETQYF. CDR3 nucleotide sequence: TGTGCCAGCAGCCTCTCTCAAAAGCGGGGGGGCCTGGAGACCCAGTACTTC.

V gene TRBV15 combines with J gene TRBJ2-5; the D is unclear. Looked up from germline, CDR1 is LNHNV and CDR2 is YYDKDF (reference sequence). CDR3 length: 14 amino acids. Trimming stripped 3 bases from V and 3 bases from J, with 11 bases between. This chain's CDR3 is CATSRNGGEETQYF. CDR3 sequence (DNA): TGTGCCACCAGCAGGAACGGTGGAGAAGAGACCCAGTACTTC. Full variable domain (rest looked up from reference TRBV15 and TRBJ2-5): DAMVIQNPRYQVTQFGKPVTLSCSQTLNHNVMYWYQQKSSQAPKLLFHYYDKDFNNEADTPDNFQSRRPNTSFCFLDIRSPGLGDTAMYLCATSRNGGEETQYFGPGTRLLVL.

The rearrangement joins TRBV7-9 to TRBJ2-3; D might be TRBD1 (5 bases). The CDR3 covers 14 residues. Germline V lookup: CDR1 SEHNR, CDR2 FQNEAQ (reference sequence). V dropped 0 bases and J dropped 4 bases, with 8 bases sitting between them. The CDR3 here is CASSLAGRADTQYF. The CDR3 DNA sequence: TGTGCCAGCAGCTTAGCGGGGCGCGCAGATACGCAGTATTTT.

The gene calls are TRBV5-1 and TRBJ2-5, with a weak D call TRBD1 (5 bases). The CDR3 length is 16 residues. V dropped 1 base and J dropped 5 bases, with 18 bases sitting between them. The germline V gene encodes CDR1 SGHRS and CDR2 YFSETQ. In DNA, the CDR3 is TGCGCCAGCAGCTTGAGCGTCGGGCAGGGCGAGGAGACCCAGTACTTC. Translated: CASSLSVGQGEETQYF.